This is a list of T cell receptor beta chains from one sample in a study of blood T cells in healthy people across ages. TCRdb analysed the 5' RACE reads with MiXCR anew, one entry per CDR3 protein. The sample records about 1 million distinct CDR3 sequences, around 45% being singletons. The sample consisted of blood. These receptors were taken from a woman aged 55-70 years in good health. CDR3s include the opening cysteine and the closing phenylalanine or tryptophan. A D gene is named only where the DNA matches it firmly. Size is stated for part of the rows, as once, few or many counts, or as a class when the clone is expanded.

TRBV14	TRBJ2-7	few	TRBD2	CASSQVRGLAAGEQYF	TGTGCCAGCAGCCAAGTGCGGGGACTAGCGGCCGGCGAGCAGTACTTC
TRBV5-1	TRBJ2-1	NA	NA	CASAESSYNEQFF	TGCGCCAGCGCAGAGAGCTCCTACAATGAGCAGTTCTTC
TRBV20-1	TRBJ1-1	NA	NA	CSASQGSDTEAFF	TGCAGTGCCAGCCAGGGCTCCGACACTGAAGCTTTCTTT
TRBV3-1	TRBJ1-2	NA	TRBD1	CASSQVGDRANYGYTF	TGTGCCAGCAGCCAAGTAGGGGACAGGGCCAACTATGGCTACACCTTC
TRBV6-5	TRBJ2-2	few	NA	CASSTGTNTGELFF	TGTGCCAGCAGCACAGGGACGAACACCGGGGAGCTGTTTTTT
TRBV7-9	TRBJ1-2	NA	NA	CASSTQKTDRTPYGYTF	TGTGCCAGCAGCACCCAAAAGACCGACCGGACCCCCTATGGCTACACCTTC
TRBV14	TRBJ2-7	NA	TRBD2	CASSHSGRASEQYF	TGTGCCAGCAGTCATAGCGGGAGGGCCTCCGAGCAGTACTTC
TRBV24-1	TRBJ2-3	NA	NA	CATSSQTGDTQYF	TGTGCCACCAGTTCTCAAACTGGAGATACGCAGTATTTT
TRBV20-1	TRBJ2-1	NA	NA	CSASLKSSYNEQFF	TGCAGTGCTAGTCTCAAGAGCTCCTACAATGAGCAGTTCTTC
TRBV3-1	TRBJ2-3	few	NA	CASSQRGSVSTDTQYF	TGTGCCAGCAGCCAACGTGGGAGCGTGAGCACAGATACGCAGTATTTT
TRBV4-2	TRBJ2-7	NA	TRBD2	CASSQDHLAGAEQYF	TGTGCCAGCAGCCAAGACCATCTAGCGGGAGCCGAGCAGTACTTC
TRBV11-2	TRBJ2-3	NA	NA	CASSLGVGHITDTQYF	TGTGCCAGCAGCTTAGGGGTCGGACACATCACAGATACGCAGTATTTT
TRBV20-1	TRBJ2-5	NA	TRBD2	CSARTSGSVAQYF	TGCAGTGCTAGGACTAGCGGTTCGGTGGCCCAGTACTTC
TRBV20-1	TRBJ2-1	NA	TRBD1	CSAKPDRARWEQFF	TGCAGTGCTAAACCGGACAGGGCTCGATGGGAGCAGTTCTTC
TRBV20-1	TRBJ2-7	few	TRBD2	CSARTPSGYESYEQYF	TGCAGTGCTAGGACGCCTAGCGGGTACGAGTCCTACGAGCAGTACTTC
TRBV14	TRBJ2-7	NA	NA	CASSQPGRLAYEQYF	TGTGCCAGCAGCCAACCGGGACGGCTTGCCTACGAGCAGTACTTC
TRBV6-2/TRBV6-3	TRBJ2-1	NA	NA	CASSYSALGEQFF	TGTGCCAGCAGTTACTCGGCTTTGGGGGAGCAGTTCTTC
TRBV11-2	TRBJ2-1	many	TRBD2	CASSLRLAGMSSYNEQFF	TGTGCCAGCAGCTTGCGACTAGCGGGCATGAGCTCCTACAATGAGCAGTTCTTC
TRBV5-6	TRBJ2-7	NA	NA	CASSLVTQVRGYEQYF	TGTGCCAGCAGCTTGGTAACGCAGGTTAGAGGCTACGAGCAGTACTTC
TRBV9	TRBJ2-7	NA	NA	CASSLLQNSYEQYF	TGTGCCAGCAGTTTATTACAGAACTCCTACGAGCAGTACTTC
TRBV30	TRBJ2-7	NA	NA	CAWNPQGYEQYF	TGTGCCTGGAACCCTCAGGGCTACGAGCAGTACTTC
TRBV14	TRBJ2-7	NA	NA	CASSPRTVDNEQYF	TGTGCCAGCAGCCCCCGGACAGTGGACAATGAGCAGTACTTC
TRBV7-9	TRBJ1-2	NA	NA	CASSLASVMGDYGYTF	TGTGCCAGCAGCTTAGCGTCGGTGATGGGGGACTATGGCTACACCTTC
TRBV5-1	TRBJ2-3	many	NA	CASSLEGIDTQYF	TGCGCCAGCAGCTTGGAGGGGATTGATACGCAGTATTTT
TRBV20-1	TRBJ2-1	NA	NA	CSALRDARAMGEQFF	TGCAGTGCCCTCCGGGACGCCCGAGCGATGGGTGAGCAGTTCTTC
TRBV20-1	TRBJ2-1	NA	TRBD2	CSARALAGGGYNEQFF	TGCAGTGCTAGAGCACTAGCGGGAGGGGGTTACAATGAGCAGTTCTTC
TRBV3-1	TRBJ1-1	NA	NA	CASSRTTENTEAFF	TGTGCCAGCAGCCGCACCACCGAGAACACTGAAGCTTTCTTT
TRBV25-1	TRBJ2-1	NA	NA	CASTVGNEQFF	TGTGCCAGCACCGTTGGCAATGAGCAGTTCTTC
TRBV25-1	TRBJ2-1	few	TRBD1	CASSDRTGTGNLDEQFF	TGTGCCAGCAGTGATAGGACCGGGACAGGGAACCTCGATGAGCAGTTCTTC
TRBV20-1	TRBJ2-7	few	TRBD2	CSASPGTSGAYEQYF	TGCAGTGCTAGCCCCGGGACTAGCGGGGCCTACGAGCAGTACTTC
TRBV27	TRBJ2-6	NA	TRBD2	CASSLILGTSGGAGGANVLTF	TGTGCCAGCAGTTTAATACTTGGGACTAGCGGGGGGGCTGGAGGGGCCAACGTCCTGACTTTC
TRBV14	TRBJ2-3	NA	TRBD2	CASSQTFEGGQDADTQYF	TGTGCCAGCAGCCAGACCTTCGAGGGAGGGCAGGACGCAGATACGCAGTATTTT
TRBV27	TRBJ2-3	NA	TRBD1	CASTQGTVPLGTQYF	TGTGCCAGCACCCAAGGGACAGTGCCCTTAGGTACGCAGTATTTT
TRBV27	TRBJ1-5	few	TRBD1	CASSPQGARQPQHF	TGTGCCAGCAGTCCTCAGGGGGCCCGGCAGCCCCAGCATTTT
TRBV7-2	TRBJ1-4	few	TRBD1	CASSLDDRGRLEKLFF	TGTGCCAGCAGCTTAGACGACAGGGGGCGACTTGAAAAACTGTTTTTT
TRBV15	TRBJ2-7	NA	NA	CATSREERSYEQYF	TGTGCCACCAGCAGAGAGGAGCGGTCCTACGAGCAGTACTTC
TRBV27	TRBJ2-7	NA	TRBD2	CASSFVTSGSYEQYF	TGTGCCAGCAGTTTTGTGACTAGCGGGAGCTACGAGCAGTACTTC
TRBV10-3	TRBJ1-2	few	TRBD1	CAISPPTGEYGDGYTF	TGTGCCATCAGTCCACCCACAGGGGAATATGGGGATGGCTACACCTTC
TRBV29-1	TRBJ2-5	NA	TRBD1	CSVEKDRGQLETQYF	TGCAGCGTTGAAAAGGACAGGGGGCAGTTAGAGACCCAGTACTTC
TRBV12-3/TRBV12-4	TRBJ2-5	NA	TRBD2	CASSRPSGRLETQYF	TGTGCCAGCAGTAGGCCTAGCGGGAGGTTAGAGACCCAGTACTTC
TRBV29-1	TRBJ2-7	few	TRBD2	CSGGGSYEQYF	TGCAGCGGGGGGGGTTCCTACGAGCAGTACTTC
TRBV4-1	TRBJ2-3	few	NA	CASSQGGGLADTQYF	TGCGCCAGCAGCCAAGGTGGGGGCTTGGCAGATACGCAGTATTTT
TRBV5-8	TRBJ1-2	NA	NA	CVSNPGSGIYGYTF	TGTGTCAGCAACCCGGGGTCGGGGATCTATGGCTACACCTTC
TRBV9	TRBJ2-1	few	TRBD2	CASSSGITSGRARSYNEQFF	TGTGCCAGCAGCTCAGGGATTACTAGCGGGAGGGCCAGGTCCTACAATGAGCAGTTCTTC
TRBV10-3	TRBJ2-5	few	NA	CASGGVETQYF	TGTGCCTCGGGGGGCGTAGAGACCCAGTACTTC
TRBV6-5	TRBJ1-2	NA	TRBD1	CASSYLRTGGSYGYTF	TGTGCCAGCAGTTATCTCCGGACAGGGGGCTCCTATGGCTACACCTTC
TRBV7-9	TRBJ2-5	NA	TRBD1	CASSPRQGRVETQYF	TGTGCCAGCAGCCCCCGACAGGGGCGGGTAGAGACCCAGTACTTC
TRBV7-9	TRBJ2-1	once	NA	CASSPRALMGDEQFF	TGTGCCAGCAGCCCCAGGGCCCTGATGGGCGATGAGCAGTTCTTC
TRBV25-1	TRBJ2-5	many	TRBD2	CASSDRLAGRETQYF	TGTGCCAGCAGTGATAGGCTAGCGGGAAGGGAGACCCAGTACTTC
TRBV5-5	TRBJ2-3	many	TRBD2	CASSLGSGSPDTQYF	TGTGCCAGCAGCTTGGGTAGCGGGAGTCCAGATACGCAGTATTTT
TRBV28	TRBJ2-3	NA	NA	CASRPQTDTQYF	TGTGCCAGCAGGCCACAGACAGATACGCAGTATTTT
TRBV2	TRBJ1-1	NA	NA	CASGIRGVRAEAFF	TGTGCCAGCGGGATACGAGGGGTGAGGGCTGAAGCTTTCTTT
TRBV7-2	TRBJ2-1	NA	NA	CASSLGPSACNEQFF	TGTGCCAGCAGCTTAGGCCCTAGCGCATGCAACGAGCAGTTCTTC
TRBV4-2	TRBJ2-3	few	TRBD2	CASSPASGASTDTQYF	TGTGCCAGCAGCCCCGCTAGCGGCGCTTCCACAGATACGCAGTATTTT
TRBV4-2	TRBJ2-2	NA	NA	CASSQDQGSAGELFF	TGTGCCAGCAGCCAAGATCAGGGAAGCGCCGGGGAGCTGTTTTTT
TRBV5-1	TRBJ2-5	NA	TRBD1	CASSSDQGVEQYF	TGCGCCAGCAGCTCGGACCAGGGGGTTGAGCAGTACTTC
TRBV20-1	TRBJ1-2	NA	NA	CSARDTTANYGYTF	TGCAGTGCTAGAGATACCACCGCTAACTATGGCTACACCTTC
TRBV5-1	TRBJ2-1	NA	TRBD1	CASSPGTGGIRSYNEQFF	TGCGCCAGCAGCCCCGGGACAGGGGGCATCAGATCCTACAATGAGCAGTTCTTC